The text below deals with one T cell receptor (beta chain). The antigen is unknown. A quantitative 5'-RACE method, one with molecular barcodes, was used to make TCR beta libraries. TCRdb itself ran the 5' RACE reads through MiXCR, one entry per CDR3 protein. The sample lists approximately 540,000 distinct CDR3 sequences; roughly 13% were seen once. This entry comes from a study of CD8 T cells in ankylosing spondylitis. The ends lost 7 bases at V and 3 bases at J; junction bases unmatched: 5. The V gene's germline CDR1 is SQVTM and CDR2 ANQGSEA. The CDR3 has 12 residues. General observations from the study: CD8+ by phenotype, disease-linked clones were relatively rare in peripheral blood. Before this, some motif variants had been reported in reactive arthritis synovial fluid and blood. Ankylosing spondylitis blood appeared to carry a characteristic TCR beta motif of roughly eight highly homologous variants. The clones that were linked to disease were reported to be significantly enriched in matched synovial fluid samples from ankylosing spondylitis patients.

This chain links TRBV29-1 with TRBJ1-2; 7 nucleotides align to TRBD1. Sequences were obtained from blood, either unsorted or a sorted T cell fraction (not recorded which). The clonotype originates from a male donor with ankylosing spondylitis. The CDR3 loop is CSGRTGDYGYTF. For the CDR3, the DNA is TGCAGCGGACGGACAGGAGACTATGGCTACACCTTC. The variable domain in full, completed from reference TRBV29-1 and TRBJ1-2, reads SAVISQKPSRDICQRGTSLTIQCQVDSQVTMMFWYRQQPGQSLTLIATANQGSEATYESGFVIDKFPISRPNLTFSTLTVSNMSPEDSSIYLCSGRTGDYGYTFGSGTRLTVV.